This T cell receptor beta chain was captured in a study of tumor-infiltrating lymphocytes in primary liver carcinoma. Study-level points and caveats: The top-250-clone fraction was significantly higher in tumors than in blood (p = 0.039).

The table lists this clonotype with many counts. The antigen remains undetermined. Production of TCR beta cDNA used 500 ng total RNA together with a constant-region primer. Modified slightly, ARM-PCR produced TCR beta libraries over three nested multiplex PCR rounds. With TRBV1-TRBV30 forward primers and a C-beta reverse primer, the first two PCR rounds were run for around 11 cycles each. TCRdb reprocessed the multiplex PCR reads via MiXCR and lists one record per CDR3 protein. Of 300,000 to 400,000 distinct CDR3 sequences listed, less than 75% are singletons. The CDR3 consists of 14 residues. CDR1 and CDR2 from the germline V gene are SQVTM and ANQGSEA. V was shortened by 4 bases and J by 0 bases, with 11 bases between the two germline ends. Unsorted whole blood served as the source of blood RNA, and germline DNA was extracted as well.

The sequence derives from a man aged 35-49 years with primary liver carcinoma and hepatitis B virus infection. This sequence joins TRBV29-1 and TRBJ2-3; the D is unclear. Sequenced sample: peripheral blood. DNA for the CDR3: TGCAGCGTTGGTGGTTTGACTAGCACAGATACGCAGTATTTT. Protein product: CSVGGLTSTDTQYF.